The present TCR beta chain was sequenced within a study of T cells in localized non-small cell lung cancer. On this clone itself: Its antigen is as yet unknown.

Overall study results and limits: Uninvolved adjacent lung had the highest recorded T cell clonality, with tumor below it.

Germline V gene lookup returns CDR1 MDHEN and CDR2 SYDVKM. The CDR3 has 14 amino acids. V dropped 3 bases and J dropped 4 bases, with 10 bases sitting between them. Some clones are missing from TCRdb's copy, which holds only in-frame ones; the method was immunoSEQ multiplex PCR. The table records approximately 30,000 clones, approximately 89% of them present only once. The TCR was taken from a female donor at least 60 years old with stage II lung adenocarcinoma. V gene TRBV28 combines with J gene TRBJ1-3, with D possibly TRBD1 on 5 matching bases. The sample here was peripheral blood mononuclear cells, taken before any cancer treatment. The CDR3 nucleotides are TGTGCCAGCAGTTTGGTGACAGCCGGAAACACCATATATTTT. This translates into CASSLVTAGNTIYF.